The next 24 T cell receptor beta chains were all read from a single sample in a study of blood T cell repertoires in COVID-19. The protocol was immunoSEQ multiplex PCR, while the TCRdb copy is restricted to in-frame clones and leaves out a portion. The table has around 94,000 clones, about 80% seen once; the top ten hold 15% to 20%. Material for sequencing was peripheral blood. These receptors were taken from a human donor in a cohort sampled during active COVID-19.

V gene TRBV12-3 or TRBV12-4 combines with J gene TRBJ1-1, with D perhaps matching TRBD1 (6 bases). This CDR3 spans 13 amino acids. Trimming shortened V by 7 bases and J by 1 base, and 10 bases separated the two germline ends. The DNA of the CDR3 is TGTGCCAGCACCGGGGGGCCGAACACTGAAGCTTTCTTT. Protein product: CASTGGPNTEAFF.

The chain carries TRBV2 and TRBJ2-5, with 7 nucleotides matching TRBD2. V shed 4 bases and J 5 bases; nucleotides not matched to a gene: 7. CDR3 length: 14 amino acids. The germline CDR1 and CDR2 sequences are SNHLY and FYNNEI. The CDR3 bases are TGTGCCAGCAGTGGCTCGGGGGGATGGGAGACCCAGTACTTC. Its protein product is CASSGSGGWETQYF. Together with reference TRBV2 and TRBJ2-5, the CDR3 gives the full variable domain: EPEVTQTPSHQVTQMGQEVILRCVPISNHLYFYWYRQILGQKVEFLVSFYNNEISEKSEIFDDQFSVERPDGSNFTLKIRSTKLEDSAMYFCASSGSGGWETQYFGPGTRLLVL.

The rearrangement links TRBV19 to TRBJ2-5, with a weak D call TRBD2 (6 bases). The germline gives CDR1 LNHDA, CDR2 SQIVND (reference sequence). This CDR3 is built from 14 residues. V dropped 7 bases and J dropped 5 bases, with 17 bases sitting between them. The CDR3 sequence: CASMGRRKGETQYF. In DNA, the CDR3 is TGTGCCAGTATGGGGAGGAGAAAAGGCGAGACCCAGTACTTC.

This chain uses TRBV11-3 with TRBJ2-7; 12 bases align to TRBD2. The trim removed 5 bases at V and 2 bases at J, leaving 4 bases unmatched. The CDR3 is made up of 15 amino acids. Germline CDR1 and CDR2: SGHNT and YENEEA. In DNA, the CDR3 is TGTGCCAGCAGCGAAGGACTAGCGGGGCCCTACGAGCAGTACTTC. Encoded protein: CASSEGLAGPYEQYF. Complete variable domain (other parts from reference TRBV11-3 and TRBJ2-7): EAGVVQSPRYKIIEKKQPVAFWCNPISGHNTLYWYLQNLGQGPELLIRYENEEAVDDSQLPKDRFSAERLKGVDSTLKIQPAELGDSAVYLCASSEGLAGPYEQYFGPGTRLTVT.

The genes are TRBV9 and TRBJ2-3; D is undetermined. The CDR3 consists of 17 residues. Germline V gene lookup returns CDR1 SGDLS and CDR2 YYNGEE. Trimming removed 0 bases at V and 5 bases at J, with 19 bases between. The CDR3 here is CASSVVNQLWARDTQYF. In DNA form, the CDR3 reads TGTGCCAGCAGCGTAGTAAACCAGTTATGGGCTCGAGATACGCAGTATTTT.

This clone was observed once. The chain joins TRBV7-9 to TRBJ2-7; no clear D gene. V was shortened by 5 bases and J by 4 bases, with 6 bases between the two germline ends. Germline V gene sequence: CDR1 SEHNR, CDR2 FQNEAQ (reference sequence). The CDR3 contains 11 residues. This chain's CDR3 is CASSPIYEQYF. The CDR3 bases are TGTGCCAGCAGCCCTATATACGAGCAGTACTTC.

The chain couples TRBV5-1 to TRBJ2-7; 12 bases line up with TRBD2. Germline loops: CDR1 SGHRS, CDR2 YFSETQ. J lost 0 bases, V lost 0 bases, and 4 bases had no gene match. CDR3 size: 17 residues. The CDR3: CASSLGTSGKSSYEQYF. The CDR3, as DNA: TGCGCCAGCAGCTTGGGGACTAGCGGGAAGAGCTCCTACGAGCAGTACTTC.

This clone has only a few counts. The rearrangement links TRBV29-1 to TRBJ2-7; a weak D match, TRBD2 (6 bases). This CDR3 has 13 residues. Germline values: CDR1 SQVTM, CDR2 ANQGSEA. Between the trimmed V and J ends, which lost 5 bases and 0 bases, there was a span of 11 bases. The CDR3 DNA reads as TGCAGCGTTAGCGGGTTGAGCTCCTACGAGCAGTACTTC. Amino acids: CSVSGLSSYEQYF.

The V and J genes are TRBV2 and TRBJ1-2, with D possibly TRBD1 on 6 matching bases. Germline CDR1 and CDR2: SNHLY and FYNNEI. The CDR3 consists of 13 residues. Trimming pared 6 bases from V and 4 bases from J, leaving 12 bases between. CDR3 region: CASRDSWAYGYTF. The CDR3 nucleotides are TGTGCCAGCAGGGACAGTTGGGCCTATGGCTACACCTTC.

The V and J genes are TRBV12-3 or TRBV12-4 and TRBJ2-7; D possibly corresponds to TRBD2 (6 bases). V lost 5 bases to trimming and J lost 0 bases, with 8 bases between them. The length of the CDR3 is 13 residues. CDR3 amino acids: CASSPTSSYEQYF. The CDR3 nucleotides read TGTGCCAGCAGTCCGACTAGCTCCTACGAGCAGTACTTC.

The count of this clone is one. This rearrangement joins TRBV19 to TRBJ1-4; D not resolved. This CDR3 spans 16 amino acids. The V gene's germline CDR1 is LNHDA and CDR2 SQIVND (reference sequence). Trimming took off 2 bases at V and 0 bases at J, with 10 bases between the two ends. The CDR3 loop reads CASSISRTATNEKLFF. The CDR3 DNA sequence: TGTGCCAGTAGTATATCGAGAACTGCAACTAATGAAAAACTGTTTTTT.

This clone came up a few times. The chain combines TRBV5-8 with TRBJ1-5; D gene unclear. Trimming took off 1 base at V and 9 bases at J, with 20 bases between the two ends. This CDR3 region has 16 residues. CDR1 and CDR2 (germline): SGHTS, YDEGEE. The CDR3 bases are TGTGCCAGCAGCTTGCCCTCCCGTCCATTCATCGGGCCCCAGCATTTT. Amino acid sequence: CASSLPSRPFIGPQHF.

CDR3 bases: TGCGCCAGCAGCTTGGATACGGGAGCGGGACGAAATGAGCAGTTCTTC. Residues: CASSLDTGAGRNEQFF. V usage is TRBV5-1 and J usage is TRBJ2-1; 7 nucleotides agree with TRBD2. The germline V gene encodes CDR1 SGHRS and CDR2 YFSETQ. With 0 bases clipped from V and 7 bases from J, the junction kept 10 bases outside the gene matches. CDR3 length: 16 amino acids.

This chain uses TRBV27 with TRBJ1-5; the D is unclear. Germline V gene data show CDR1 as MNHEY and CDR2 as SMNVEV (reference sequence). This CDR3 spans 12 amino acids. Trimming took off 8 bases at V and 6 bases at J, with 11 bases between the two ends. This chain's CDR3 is CASGESFQPQHF. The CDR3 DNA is TGTGCCAGCGGGGAGAGCTTTCAGCCCCAGCATTTT.

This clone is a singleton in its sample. CDR3 nucleotides: TGTGCCAGCAGCAGGACAGGGTGGGGTCAGCCCCAGCATTTT. Translated, it gives CASSRTGWGQPQHF. The J gene is TRBJ1-5, the V gene TRBV6-5; 8 bases are shared with TRBD1. The germline CDR1 and CDR2 sequences are MNHEY and SVGAGI. The V and J ends lost 6 bases and 6 bases, in that order; junction bases with no gene match: 7. The length of the CDR3 is 14 residues.

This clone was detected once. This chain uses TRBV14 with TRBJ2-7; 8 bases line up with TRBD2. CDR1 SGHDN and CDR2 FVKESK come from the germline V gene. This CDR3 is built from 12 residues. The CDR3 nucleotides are TGTGCCAGCAGCCAAGGTGGACTAGCCCTCGAGGTT. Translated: CASSQGGLALEV.

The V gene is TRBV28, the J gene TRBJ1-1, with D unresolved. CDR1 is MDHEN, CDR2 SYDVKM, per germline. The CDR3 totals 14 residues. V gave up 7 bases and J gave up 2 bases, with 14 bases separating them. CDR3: CASNGAGANTEAFF. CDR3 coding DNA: TGTGCCAGCAATGGTGCCGGAGCCAACACTGAAGCTTTCTTT.

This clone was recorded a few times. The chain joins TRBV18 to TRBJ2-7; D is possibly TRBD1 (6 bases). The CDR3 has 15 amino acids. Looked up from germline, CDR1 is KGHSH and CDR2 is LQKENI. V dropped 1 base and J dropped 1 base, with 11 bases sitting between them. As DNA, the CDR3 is TGTGCCAGCTCACCACGGAAGGGGGTATCCTACGAGCAGTACTTC. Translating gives CASSPRKGVSYEQYF. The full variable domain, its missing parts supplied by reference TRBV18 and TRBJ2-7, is NAGVMQNPRHLVRRRGQEARLRCSPMKGHSHVYWYRQLPEEGLKFMVYLQKENIIDESGMPKERFSAEFPKEGPSILRIQQVVRGDSAAYFCASSPRKGVSYEQYFGPGTRLTVT.

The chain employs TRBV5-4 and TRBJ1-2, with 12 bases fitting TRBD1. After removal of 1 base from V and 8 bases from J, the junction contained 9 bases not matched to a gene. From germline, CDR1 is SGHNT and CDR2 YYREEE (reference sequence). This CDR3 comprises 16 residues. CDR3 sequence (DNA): TGTGCCAGCAGCTTGTGGCCGGGACAGGGGGCTCACGGCTACACCTTC. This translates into CASSLWPGQGAHGYTF.

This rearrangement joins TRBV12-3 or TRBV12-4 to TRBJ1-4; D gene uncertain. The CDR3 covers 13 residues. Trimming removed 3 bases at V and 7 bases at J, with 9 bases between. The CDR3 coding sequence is TGTGCCAGCAGTTTCGGGTCCGTTGAAAAACTGTTTTTT. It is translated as CASSFGSVEKLFF.

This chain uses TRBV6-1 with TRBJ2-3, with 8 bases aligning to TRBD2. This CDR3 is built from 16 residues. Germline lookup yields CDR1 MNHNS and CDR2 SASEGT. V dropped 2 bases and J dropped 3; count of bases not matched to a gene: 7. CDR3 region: CASSESPGGETDTQYF. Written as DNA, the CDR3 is TGTGCCAGCAGTGAATCTCCGGGGGGGGAAACAGATACGCAGTATTTT.

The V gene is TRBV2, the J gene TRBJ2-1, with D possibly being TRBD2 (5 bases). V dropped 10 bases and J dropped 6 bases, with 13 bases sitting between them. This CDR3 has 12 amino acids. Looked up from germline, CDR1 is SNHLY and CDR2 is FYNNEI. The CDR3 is CATSRAGNEQFF. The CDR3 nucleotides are TGTGCCACCTCGAGGGCCGGCAATGAGCAGTTCTTC. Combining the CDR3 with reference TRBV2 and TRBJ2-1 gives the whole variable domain EPEVTQTPSHQVTQMGQEVILRCVPISNHLYFYWYRQILGQKVEFLVSFYNNEISEKSEIFDDQFSVERPDGSNFTLKIRSTKLEDSAMYFCATSRAGNEQFFGPGTRLTVL.

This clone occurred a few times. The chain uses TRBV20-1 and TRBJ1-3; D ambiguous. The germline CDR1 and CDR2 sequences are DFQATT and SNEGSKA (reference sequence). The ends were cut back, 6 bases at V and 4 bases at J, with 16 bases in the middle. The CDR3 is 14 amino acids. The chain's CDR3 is CSASNPARGNTIYF. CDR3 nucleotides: TGCAGTGCAAGTAATCCGGCCAGGGGAAACACCATATATTTT.

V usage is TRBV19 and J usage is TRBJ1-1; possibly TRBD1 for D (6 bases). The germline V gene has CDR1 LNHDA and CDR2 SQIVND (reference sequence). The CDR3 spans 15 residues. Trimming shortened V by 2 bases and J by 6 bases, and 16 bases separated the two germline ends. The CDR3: CASSIPSMGASEAFF. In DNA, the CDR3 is TGTGCCAGTAGTATACCGTCGATGGGGGCTTCTGAAGCTTTCTTT.